Listed below are T cell receptor beta chains from one sample, sequenced in a study of blood T cell repertoires in COVID-19. Here immunoSEQ multiplex PCR was the method, and the copy in TCRdb shows in-frame clones only, minus some. Counted here are roughly 13,000 clones, roughly 73% occurring once; the ten biggest clones make up approximately 22%. The specimen was peripheral blood. The source is a boy between 2 and 15 years old with active or convalescent COVID-19. Each CDR3 is given with its conserved first and last residue. A D gene is named only where the DNA matches it firmly. Where a row states a size, it is once, few, many or the class of an expanded clone; other rows omit it.

.,TRBJ2-3,16,TRBV6-6,once,TGTGCCAGCTTCCGGGATGGAGGCTTCGGAACAGATACGCAGTATTTT,CASFRDGGFGTDTQYF
.,TRBJ2-5,16,TRBV7-9,.,TGTGCCAGCAGCCCCTTATCGGGAGAGTACCAAGAGACCCAGTACTTC,CASSPLSGEYQETQYF
.,TRBJ1-2,12,TRBV7-9,.,TGTGCCAGCAGCCTAAGTTACTATGGCTACACCTTC,CASSLSYYGYTF
TRBD2,TRBJ2-3,16,TRBV2,few,TGTGCCAGCAAGTCCCGACTAGCGATTAGCACAGATACGCAGTATTTT,CASKSRLAISTDTQYF
TRBD1,TRBJ1-1,15,TRBV27,.,TGTGCCAGCAGTTTTAAAGGGGGCAGGTACACTGAAGCTTTCTTT,CASSFKGGRYTEAFF
.,TRBJ1-1,14,TRBV7-9,medium-sized,TGTGCCAGCAGCTCCCAAACGGGACTGGTTGAAGCTTTCTTT,CASSSQTGLVEAFF
TRBD1,TRBJ1-3,14,TRBV11-2,once,TGTGCCAGCAGCTACGGGACAGGGGGAAACACCATATATTTT,CASSYGTGGNTIYF
.,TRBJ2-7,16,TRBV13,.,TGTGCCAGCAGCCTTAGAGGCCAGGGGTTGATCTACGAGCAGTACTTC,CASSLRGQGLIYEQYF
.,TRBJ2-3,17,TRBV7-8,few,TGTGCCAGCAGCTTACGGGTGGTGTTGGCGGGGAATGATACGCAGTATTTT,CASSLRVVLAGNDTQYF
TRBD2,TRBJ2-1,17,TRBV11-2,.,TGTGCCAGCAGCACCCGTTGGGTAGCGGGTCCCCGGCGGGAGCAGTTCTTC,CASSTRWVAGPRREQFF
.,TRBJ2-3,12,TRBV25-1,.,TGTGCCAGCAGCACTCCCCTAGGTACGCAGTATTTT,CASSTPLGTQYF
.,TRBJ1-1,15,TRBV29-1,.,TGCAGCGTTGGCCAGGGGACCTACCGGAACACTGAAGCTTTCTTT,CSVGQGTYRNTEAFF
TRBD1,TRBJ2-7,14,TRBV14,few,TGTGCCAGCAGCCAAACGGGACAGGGAACCCAGCAGTACTTC,CASSQTGQGTQQYF
.,TRBJ1-2,14,TRBV7-2,.,TGTGCCAGCAGGGGAACAAGACTAGACTATGGCTACACCTTC,CASRGTRLDYGYTF
.,TRBJ1-3,16,TRBV5-1,.,TGCGCCAGCAGCTTGGCTCGGGGGAAGGCTGGAAACACCATATATTTT,CASSLARGKAGNTIYF
TRBD1,TRBJ2-2,14,TRBV10-1,.,TGCGCCAGCAGTGAGGCAGGGGGCACCGGGGAGCTGTTTTTT,CASSEAGGTGELFF
TRBD1,TRBJ1-2,15,TRBV19,.,TGTGCCAGTAGTCGGACCGGGACAGATGTCTATGGCTACACCTTC,CASSRTGTDVYGYTF
.,TRBJ1-6,16,TRBV11-2,few,TGTGCCAGCAGCTTAGCTGGCCTCACCCATAATTCACCCCTCCACTTT,CASSLAGLTHNSPLHF
.,TRBJ2-5,12,TRBV7-8,.,TGTGCCAGCAGCCCTGACCAGGGGACCCAGTACTTC,CASSPDQGTQYF
TRBD1,TRBJ1-2,15,TRBV19,.,TGTGCCAGTAGTATCACGGGACAGGGGGGCTATGGCTACACCTTC,CASSITGQGGYGYTF
.,TRBJ1-6,14,TRBV20-1,.,TGCAGTGCTAGTATGACAGTGGGAAATTCACCCCTCCACTTT,CSASMTVGNSPLHF
TRBD2,TRBJ2-1,18,TRBV10-2,.,TGCGCCAGCAGACCAGGACTAGCGGGAGGACGGACCTACAATGAGCAGTTCTTC,CASRPGLAGGRTYNEQFF
TRBD1,TRBJ1-1,17,TRBV23-1,.,TGCGCCAGCAGTCAATCCTCGTCGGGACAGGGGAACACTGAAGCTTTCTTT,CASSQSSSGQGNTEAFF
.,TRBJ2-2,17,TRBV2,.,TGTGCCAGCAGGGGTGCCGGGGGAGTTTCGAACACCGGGGAGCTGTTTTTT,CASRGAGGVSNTGELFF
.,TRBJ2-1,15,TRBV4-1,.,TGCGCCAGCAGCCAAGGAACTAGTAATATCCATGAGCAGTTCTTC,CASSQGTSNIHEQFF
TRBD2,TRBJ2-3,15,TRBV5-6,.,TGTGCCAGCAGCTTAGTTAGCGGGAGAACAGATACGCAGTATTTT,CASSLVSGRTDTQYF
.,TRBJ1-3,16,TRBV6-6,.,TGTGCCAGCAGACCCTGGCACGGGGATCATGGAAACACCATATATTTT,CASRPWHGDHGNTIYF
.,TRBJ1-1,17,TRBV7-8,.,TGTGCCAGCAGCCCAACGGGAGTCAGCCACCTGAACACTGAAGCTTTCTTT,CASSPTGVSHLNTEAFF
.,TRBJ2-2,16,TRBV3-1/TRBV3-2,.,TGTGCCAGCAGCCAAAGGCGGGTAACGAACACCGGGGAGCTGTTTTTT,CASSQRRVTNTGELFF
.,TRBJ2-2,18,TRBV21-1,.,TGTGCCAGCAGCTCCCCCGGCCAGGGGGCCGCGTTCACCGGGGAGCTGTTTTTT,CASSSPGQGAAFTGELFF
.,TRBJ2-1,12,TRBV7-2,.,TGTGCCAGCAGCTTGATAGAGGGTAATCGGTTCTTC,CASSLIEGNRFF
.,TRBJ1-5,13,TRBV2,.,TGTGCCAGCAGTGTCAGTAGCAATCAGCCCCAGCATTTT,CASSVSSNQPQHF
TRBD1,TRBJ2-7,12,TRBV6-5,medium-sized,TGTGCCAGTCGGACAGGGGTGGACGAGCAGTACTTC,CASRTGVDEQYF
TRBD1,TRBJ1-3,17,TRBV28,.,TGTGCCAGCACCTGGAGGGACAGGGTGTTCTCTGGAAACACCATATATTTT,CASTWRDRVFSGNTIYF
.,TRBJ2-5,13,TRBV24-1,once,TGTGCCACCAGGGGCCGGGGACATGGGACCCAGTACTTC,CATRGRGHGTQYF
.,TRBJ1-1,13,TRBV6-5,.,TGTGCCAGCAATCGACCAGGGCTTTTGGGAGCTTTCTTT,CASNRPGLLGAFF
TRBD2,TRBJ2-1,18,TRBV28,.,TGTGCCAGCAGTTTATATCCGACACTAGCGTCTTTCTACAATGAGCAGTTCTTC,CASSLYPTLASFYNEQFF
.,TRBJ1-1,11,TRBV10-3,.,TGTGCCATCAGTGCCAGGTCAGAAGCTTTCTTT,CAISARSEAFF
TRBD2,TRBJ2-3,16,TRBV7-2,.,TGTGCCAGCAGCTCGAAAAGGACTAGCGGGACAGATACGCAGTATTTT,CASSSKRTSGTDTQYF
TRBD1,TRBJ1-5,16,TRBV19,.,TGTGCCAGTAGTATGGGGACAGGGCGTTTGGATCAGCCCCAGCATTTT,CASSMGTGRLDQPQHF
TRBD2,TRBJ2-2,20,TRBV5-1,.,TGCGCCAGCAGTCCCACCCCTAGCGGGGGGCCCAACACGGTGGCCGGGGAGCTGTTTTTT,CASSPTPSGGPNTVAGELFF
.,TRBJ1-5,15,TRBV7-2,.,TGTGCCAGCAGCACTATTCGAGGGGGTAATCAGCCCCAGCATTTT,CASSTIRGGNQPQHF
.,TRBJ1-6,15,TRBV4-1,.,TGCGCCAGCAGCCCTATTACCGGACAGACTTCACCCCTCCACTTT,CASSPITGQTSPLHF
.,TRBJ2-3,14,TRBV11-2,.,TGTGCCAGCACCTCGACCCTCGGGGCAGATACGCAGTATTTT,CASTSTLGADTQYF
TRBD1,TRBJ1-1,13,TRBV12-5,.,TGTGCTAGTGCCGCCTTCAGGGGGACTGAAGCTTTCTTT,CASAAFRGTEAFF
.,TRBJ1-2,12,TRBV7-9,few,TGTGCCAGCAGCTCCCGACAAGATGGCTACACCTTC,CASSSRQDGYTF
.,TRBJ1-2,16,TRBV6-5,.,TGTGCCAGCAGTTACTCGCGTTCGGGTGGCAACTATGGCTACACCTTC,CASSYSRSGGNYGYTF
.,TRBJ2-1,17,TRBV7-9,once,TGTGCCAGCGGCCCGGCCGTCAGGTCCCGCCGCTACAATGAGCAGTTCTTC,CASGPAVRSRRYNEQFF
TRBD2,TRBJ2-1,15,TRBV6-6,.,TGTGCCAGCAGCCGGGCGGGAGGCGAGAGGGATGAGCAGTTCTTC,CASSRAGGERDEQFF
.,TRBJ1-1,15,TRBV6-2/TRBV6-3,few,TGTGCCAGCAGTCCCGCTAGGGGGTTGAACACTGAAGCTTTCTTT,CASSPARGLNTEAFF
TRBD2,TRBJ2-1,16,TRBV4-3,.,TGCGCCAGCAGCCAGCCATCAAGCGGGAGGATCAATGAGCAGTTCTTC,CASSQPSSGRINEQFF
.,TRBJ1-2,13,TRBV7-4,.,TGTGCCAGCACCTTAGGGGACTTCGATGGCTACACCTTC,CASTLGDFDGYTF
.,TRBJ1-1,14,TRBV29-1,few,TGCAGCGTTGGGTGGAGGGGGGGAGACACTGAAGCTTTCTTT,CSVGWRGGDTEAFF
.,TRBJ1-1,13,TRBV7-2,.,TGTGCCAGCAGCTTAACCCGAGGAGGTGGAGCTTTCTTT,CASSLTRGGGAFF
.,TRBJ1-4,14,TRBV27,.,TGTGCCAGCAGTTTAATTGGGGGAGGGGAAAAACTGTTTTTT,CASSLIGGGEKLFF
.,TRBJ1-5,16,TRBV28,.,TGTGCCAGCAGTTCAAGGCAAAGCGGGTTTTCTCAGCCCCAGCATTTT,CASSSRQSGFSQPQHF
TRBD1,TRBJ2-7,15,TRBV29-1,.,TGCAGCGTTCGAGGACAGGGCGGAGGTTGGGGCGAGCAGTACTTC,CSVRGQGGGWGEQYF
TRBD1,TRBJ2-4,14,TRBV5-1,.,TGCGCCAGCAGCTTAGACAGGGTAAAAAACATTCAGTACTTC,CASSLDRVKNIQYF